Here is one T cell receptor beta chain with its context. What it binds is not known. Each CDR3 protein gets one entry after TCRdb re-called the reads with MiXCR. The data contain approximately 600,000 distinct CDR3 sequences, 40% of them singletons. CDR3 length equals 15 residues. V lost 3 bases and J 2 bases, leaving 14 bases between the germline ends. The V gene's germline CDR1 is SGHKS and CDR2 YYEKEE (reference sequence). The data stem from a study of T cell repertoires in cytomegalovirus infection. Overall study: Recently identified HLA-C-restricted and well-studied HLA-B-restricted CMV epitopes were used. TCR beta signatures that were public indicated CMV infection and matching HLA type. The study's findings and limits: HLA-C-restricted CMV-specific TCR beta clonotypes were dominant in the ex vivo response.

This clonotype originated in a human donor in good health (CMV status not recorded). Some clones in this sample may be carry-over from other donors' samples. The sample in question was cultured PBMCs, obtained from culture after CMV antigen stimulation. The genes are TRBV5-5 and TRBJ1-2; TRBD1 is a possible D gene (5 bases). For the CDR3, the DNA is TGTGCCAGCAGCTCTCCGGGACTCCCGAACTATGGCTACACCTTC. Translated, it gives CASSSPGLPNYGYTF. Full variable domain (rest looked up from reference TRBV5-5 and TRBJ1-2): DAGVTQSPTHLIKTRGQQVTLRCSPISGHKSVSWYQQVLGQGPQFIFQYYEKEERGRGNFPDRFSARQFPNYSSELNVNALLLGDSALYLCASSSPGLPNYGYTFGSGTRLTVV.